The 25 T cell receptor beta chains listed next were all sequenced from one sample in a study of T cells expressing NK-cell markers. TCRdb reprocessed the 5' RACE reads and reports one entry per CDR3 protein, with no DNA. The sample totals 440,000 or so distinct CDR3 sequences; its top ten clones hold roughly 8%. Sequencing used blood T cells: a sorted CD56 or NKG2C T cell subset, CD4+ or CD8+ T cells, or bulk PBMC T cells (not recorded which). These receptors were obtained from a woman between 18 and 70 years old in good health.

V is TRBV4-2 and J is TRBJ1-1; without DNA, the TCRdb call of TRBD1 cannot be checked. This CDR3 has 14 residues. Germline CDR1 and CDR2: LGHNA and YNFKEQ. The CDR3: CASSPTDRGSEAFF.

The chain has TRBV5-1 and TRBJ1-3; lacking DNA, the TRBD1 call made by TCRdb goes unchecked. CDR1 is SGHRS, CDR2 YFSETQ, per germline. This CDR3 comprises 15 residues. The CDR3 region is CASSFGTVSGNTIYF.

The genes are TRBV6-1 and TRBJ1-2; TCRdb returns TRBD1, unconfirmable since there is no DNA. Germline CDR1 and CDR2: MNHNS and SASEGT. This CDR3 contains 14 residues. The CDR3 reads CATPGVQGLSDYTF.

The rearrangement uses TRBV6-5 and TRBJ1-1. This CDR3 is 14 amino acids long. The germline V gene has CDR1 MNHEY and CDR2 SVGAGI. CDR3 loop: CASSYVRVNTEAFF.

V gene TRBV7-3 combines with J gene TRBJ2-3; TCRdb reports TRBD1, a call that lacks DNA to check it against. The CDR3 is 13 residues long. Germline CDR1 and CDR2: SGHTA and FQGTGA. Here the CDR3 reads CASSPGQGISQYF. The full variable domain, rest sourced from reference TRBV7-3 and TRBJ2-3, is GAGVSQTPSNKVTEKGKYVELRCDPISGHTALYWYRQSLGQGPEFLIYFQGTGAADDSGLPNDRFFAVRPEGSVSTLKIQRTERGDSAVYLCASSPGQGISQYFGPGTRLTVL.

Here the CDR3 reads CASSRAGIGLWEQYF. The V call is TRBV28, the J call TRBJ2-7; the D call of TRBD1 rests on TCRdb alone, since no DNA is present to check it. CDR1 and CDR2 from the germline V gene are MDHEN and SYDVKM. This CDR3 region has 15 residues.

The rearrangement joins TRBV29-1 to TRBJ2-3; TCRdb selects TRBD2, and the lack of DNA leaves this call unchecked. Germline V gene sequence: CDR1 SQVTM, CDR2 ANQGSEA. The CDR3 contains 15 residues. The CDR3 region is CSVEDSGRDTDTQYF.

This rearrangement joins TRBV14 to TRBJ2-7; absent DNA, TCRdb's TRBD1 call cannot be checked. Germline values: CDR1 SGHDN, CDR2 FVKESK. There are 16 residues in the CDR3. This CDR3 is CASSLNRDRELYEQYF.

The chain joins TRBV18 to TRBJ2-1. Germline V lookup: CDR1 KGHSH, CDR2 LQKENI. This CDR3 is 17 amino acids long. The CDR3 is CASSPLGLASSYNEQFF.

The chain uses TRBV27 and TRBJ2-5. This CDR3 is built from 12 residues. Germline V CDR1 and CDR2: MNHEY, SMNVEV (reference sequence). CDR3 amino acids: CASRGLWETQYF.

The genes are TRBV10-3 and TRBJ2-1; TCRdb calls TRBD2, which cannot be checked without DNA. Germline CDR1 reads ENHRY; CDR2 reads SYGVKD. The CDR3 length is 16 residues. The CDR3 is CAISEIAGVAHNEQFF.

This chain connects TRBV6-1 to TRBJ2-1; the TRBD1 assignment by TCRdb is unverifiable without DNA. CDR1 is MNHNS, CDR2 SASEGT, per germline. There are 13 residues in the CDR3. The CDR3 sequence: CASRQGQYNEQFF.

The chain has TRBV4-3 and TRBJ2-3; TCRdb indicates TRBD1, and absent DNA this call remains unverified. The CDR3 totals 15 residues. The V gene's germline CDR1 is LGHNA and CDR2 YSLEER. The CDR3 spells CASSQPGPSTDTQYF.

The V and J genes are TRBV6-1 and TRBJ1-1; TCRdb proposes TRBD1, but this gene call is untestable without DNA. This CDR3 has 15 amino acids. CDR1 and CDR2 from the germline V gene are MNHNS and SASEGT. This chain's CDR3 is CASTLTGTGNTEAFF.

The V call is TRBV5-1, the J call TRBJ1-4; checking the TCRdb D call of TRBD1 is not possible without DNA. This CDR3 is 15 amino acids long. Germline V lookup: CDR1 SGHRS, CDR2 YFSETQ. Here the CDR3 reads CASSLVGGDHEKLFF.

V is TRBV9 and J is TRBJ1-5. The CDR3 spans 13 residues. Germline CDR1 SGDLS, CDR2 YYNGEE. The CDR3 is CASSVSFLGPQHF. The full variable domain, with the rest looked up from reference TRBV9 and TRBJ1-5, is DSGVTQTPKHLITATGQRVTLRCSPRSGDLSVYWYQQSLDQGLQFLIQYYNGEERAKGNILERFSAQQFPDLHSELNLSSLELGDSALYFCASSVSFLGPQHFGDGTRLSIL.

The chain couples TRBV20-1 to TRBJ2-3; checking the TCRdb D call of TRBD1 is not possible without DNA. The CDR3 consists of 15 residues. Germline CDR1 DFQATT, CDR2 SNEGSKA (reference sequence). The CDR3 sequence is CSAGGQGMHTDTQYF.

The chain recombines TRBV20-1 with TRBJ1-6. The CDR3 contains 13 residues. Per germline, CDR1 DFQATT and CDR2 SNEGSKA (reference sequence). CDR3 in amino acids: CSATEDTSSPLHF.

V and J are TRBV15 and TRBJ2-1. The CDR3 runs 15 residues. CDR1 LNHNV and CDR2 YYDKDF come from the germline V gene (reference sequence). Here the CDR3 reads CATSRVGGSYNEQFF.

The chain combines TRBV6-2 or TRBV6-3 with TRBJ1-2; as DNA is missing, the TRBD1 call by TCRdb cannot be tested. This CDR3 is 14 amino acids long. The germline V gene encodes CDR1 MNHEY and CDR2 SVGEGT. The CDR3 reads CASSQWTGSYGYTF.

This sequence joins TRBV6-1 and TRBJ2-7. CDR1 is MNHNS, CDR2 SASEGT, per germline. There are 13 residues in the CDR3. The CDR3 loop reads CASSETVAYEQYF.

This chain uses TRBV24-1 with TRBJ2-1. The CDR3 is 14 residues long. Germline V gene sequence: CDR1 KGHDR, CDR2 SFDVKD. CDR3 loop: CATSEPVSYNEQFF.

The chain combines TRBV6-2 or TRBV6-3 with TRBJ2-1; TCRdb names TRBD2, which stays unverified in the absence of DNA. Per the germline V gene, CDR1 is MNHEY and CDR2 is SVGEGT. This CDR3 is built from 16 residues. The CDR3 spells CASSYAAGRSYNEQFF.

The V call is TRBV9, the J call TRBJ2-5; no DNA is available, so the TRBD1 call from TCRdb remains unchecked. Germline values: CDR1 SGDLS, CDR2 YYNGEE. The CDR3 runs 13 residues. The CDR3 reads CASSVEGEETQYF.

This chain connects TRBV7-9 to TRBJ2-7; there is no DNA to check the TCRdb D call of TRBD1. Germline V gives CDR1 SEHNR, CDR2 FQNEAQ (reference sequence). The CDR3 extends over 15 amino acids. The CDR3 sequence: CASSLAFGQTYEQYF.